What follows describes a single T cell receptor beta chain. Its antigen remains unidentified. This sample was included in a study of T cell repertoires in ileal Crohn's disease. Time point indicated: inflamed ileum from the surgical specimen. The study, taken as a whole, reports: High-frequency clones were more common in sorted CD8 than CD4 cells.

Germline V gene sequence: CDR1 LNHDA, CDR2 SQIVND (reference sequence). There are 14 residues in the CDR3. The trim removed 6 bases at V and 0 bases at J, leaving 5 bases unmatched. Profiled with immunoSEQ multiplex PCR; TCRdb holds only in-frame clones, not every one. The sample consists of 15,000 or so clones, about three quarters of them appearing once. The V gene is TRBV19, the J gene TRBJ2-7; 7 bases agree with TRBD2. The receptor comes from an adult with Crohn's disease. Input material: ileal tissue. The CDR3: CASRVSGASYEQYF. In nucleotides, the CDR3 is TGTGCCAGTAGAGTAAGCGGGGCCTCCTACGAGCAGTACTTC.